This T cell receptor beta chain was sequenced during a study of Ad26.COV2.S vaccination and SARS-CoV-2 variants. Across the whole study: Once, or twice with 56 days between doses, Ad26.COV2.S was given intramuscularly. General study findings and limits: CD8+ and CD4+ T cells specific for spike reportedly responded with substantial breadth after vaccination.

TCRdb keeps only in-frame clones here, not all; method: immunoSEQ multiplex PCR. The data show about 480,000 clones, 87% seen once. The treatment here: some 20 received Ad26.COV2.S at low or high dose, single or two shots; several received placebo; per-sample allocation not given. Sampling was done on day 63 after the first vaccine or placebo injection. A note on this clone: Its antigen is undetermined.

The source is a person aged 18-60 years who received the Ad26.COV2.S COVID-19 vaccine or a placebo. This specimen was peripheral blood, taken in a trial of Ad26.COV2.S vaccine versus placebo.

This chain's CDR3 is CASSQDVGYEQYF. The CDR3, as DNA: TGCGCCAGCAGCCAAGACGTTGGCTACGAGCAGTACTTC. This chain uses TRBV4-3 with TRBJ2-7; D unresolved. The CDR3 sequence is 13 residues long. The germline gives CDR1 LGHNA, CDR2 YSLEER. With 0 bases removed from V and 3 bases from J, the gap between germline ends came to 6 bases.